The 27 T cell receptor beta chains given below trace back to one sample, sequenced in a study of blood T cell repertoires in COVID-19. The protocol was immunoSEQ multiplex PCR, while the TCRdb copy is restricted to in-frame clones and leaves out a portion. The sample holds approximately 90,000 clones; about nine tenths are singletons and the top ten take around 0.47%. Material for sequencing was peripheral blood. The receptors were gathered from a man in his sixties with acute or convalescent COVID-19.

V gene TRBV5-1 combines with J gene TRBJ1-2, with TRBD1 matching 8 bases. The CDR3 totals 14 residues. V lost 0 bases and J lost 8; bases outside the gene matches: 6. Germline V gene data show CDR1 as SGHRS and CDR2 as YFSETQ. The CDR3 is CASSLASGGRGYTF. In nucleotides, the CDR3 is TGCGCCAGCAGCTTGGCGTCAGGGGGCCGGGGCTACACCTTC.

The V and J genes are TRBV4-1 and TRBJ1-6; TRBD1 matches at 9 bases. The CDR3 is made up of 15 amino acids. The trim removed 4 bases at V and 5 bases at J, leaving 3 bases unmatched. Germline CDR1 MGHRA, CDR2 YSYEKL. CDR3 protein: CASSPRDRDNSPLHF. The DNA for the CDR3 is TGCGCCAGCAGCCCCCGGGACAGGGATAATTCACCCCTCCACTTT.

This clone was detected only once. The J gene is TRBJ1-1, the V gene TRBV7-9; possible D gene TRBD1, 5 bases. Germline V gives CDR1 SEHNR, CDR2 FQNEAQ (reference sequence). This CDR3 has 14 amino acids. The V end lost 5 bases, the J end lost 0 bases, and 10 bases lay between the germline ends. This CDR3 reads CASSPDSMNTEAFF. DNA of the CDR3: TGTGCCAGCAGCCCCGACAGCATGAACACTGAAGCTTTCTTT.

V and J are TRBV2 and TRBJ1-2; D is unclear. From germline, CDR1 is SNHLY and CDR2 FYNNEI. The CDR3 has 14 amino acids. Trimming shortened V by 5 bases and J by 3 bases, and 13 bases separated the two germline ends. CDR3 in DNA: TGTGCCAGCAGTAGTCTGAGGGCTGACTATGGCTACACCTTC. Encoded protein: CASSSLRADYGYTF. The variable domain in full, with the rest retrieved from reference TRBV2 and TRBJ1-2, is EPEVTQTPSHQVTQMGQEVILRCVPISNHLYFYWYRQILGQKVEFLVSFYNNEISEKSEIFDDQFSVERPDGSNFTLKIRSTKLEDSAMYFCASSSLRADYGYTFGSGTRLTVV.

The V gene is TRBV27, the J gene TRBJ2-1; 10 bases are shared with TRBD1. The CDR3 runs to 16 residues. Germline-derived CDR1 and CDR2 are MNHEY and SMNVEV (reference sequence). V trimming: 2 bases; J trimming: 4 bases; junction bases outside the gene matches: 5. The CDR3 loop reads CASSLGDRGTYNEQFF. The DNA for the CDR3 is TGTGCCAGCAGTTTAGGGGACAGGGGAACGTACAATGAGCAGTTCTTC.

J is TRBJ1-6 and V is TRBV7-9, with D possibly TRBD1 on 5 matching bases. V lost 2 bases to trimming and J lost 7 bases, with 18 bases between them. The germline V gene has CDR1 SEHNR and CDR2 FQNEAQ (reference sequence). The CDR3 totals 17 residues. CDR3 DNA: TGTGCCAGCAGCTTAACGTCGGGGGGTCCTCCCAATTCACCCCTCCACTTT. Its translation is CASSLTSGGPPNSPLHF.

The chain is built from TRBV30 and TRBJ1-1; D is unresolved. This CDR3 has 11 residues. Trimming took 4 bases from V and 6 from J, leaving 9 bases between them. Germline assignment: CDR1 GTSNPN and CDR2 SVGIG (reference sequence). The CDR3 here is CAWNHGPEAFF. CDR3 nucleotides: TGTGCCTGGAACCACGGTCCTGAAGCTTTCTTT.

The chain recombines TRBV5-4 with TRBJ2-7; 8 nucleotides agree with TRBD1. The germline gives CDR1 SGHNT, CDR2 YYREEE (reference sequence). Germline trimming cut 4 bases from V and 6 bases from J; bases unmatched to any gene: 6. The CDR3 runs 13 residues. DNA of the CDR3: TGTGCCAGCAGCGAGACAGGGGTAGGCGAGCAGTACTTC. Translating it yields CASSETGVGEQYF. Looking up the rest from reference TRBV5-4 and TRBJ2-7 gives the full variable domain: ETGVTQSPTHLIKTRGQQVTLRCSSQSGHNTVSWYQQALGQGPQFIFQYYREEENGRGNFPPRFSGLQFPNYSSELNVNALELDDSALYLCASSETGVGEQYFGPGTRLTVT.

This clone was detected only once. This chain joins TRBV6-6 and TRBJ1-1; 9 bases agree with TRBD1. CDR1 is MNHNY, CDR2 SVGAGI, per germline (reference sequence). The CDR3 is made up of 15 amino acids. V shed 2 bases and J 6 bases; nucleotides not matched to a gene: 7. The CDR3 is CASSYGGQGRAEAFF. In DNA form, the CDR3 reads TGTGCCAGCAGTTACGGAGGACAGGGGAGGGCTGAAGCTTTCTTT.

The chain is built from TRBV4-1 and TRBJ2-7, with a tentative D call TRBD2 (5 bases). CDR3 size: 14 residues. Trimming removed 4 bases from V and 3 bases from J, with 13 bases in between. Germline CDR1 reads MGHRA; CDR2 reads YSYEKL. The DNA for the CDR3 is TGCGCCAGCAGCCTTATTAGTCGGGACTACGAGCAGTACTTC. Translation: CASSLISRDYEQYF.

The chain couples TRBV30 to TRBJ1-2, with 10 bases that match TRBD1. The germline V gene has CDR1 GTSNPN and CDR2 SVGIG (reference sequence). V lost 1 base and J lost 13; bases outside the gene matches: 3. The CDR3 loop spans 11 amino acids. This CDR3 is CAWSGRTGGTF. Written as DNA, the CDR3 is TGTGCCTGGAGTGGGAGGACAGGGGGCACCTTC. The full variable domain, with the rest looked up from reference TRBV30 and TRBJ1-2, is SQTIHQWPATLVQPVGSPLSLECTVEGTSNPNLYWYRQAAGRGLQLLFYSVGIGQISSEVPQNLSASRPQDRQFILSSKKLLLSDSGFYLCAWSGRTGGTFGSGTRLTVV.

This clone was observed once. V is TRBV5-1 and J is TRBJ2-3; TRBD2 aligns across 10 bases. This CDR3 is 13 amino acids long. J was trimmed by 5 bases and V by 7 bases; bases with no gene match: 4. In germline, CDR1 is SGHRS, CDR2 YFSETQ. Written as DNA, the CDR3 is TGCGCCAGCGGGACTAGCGTAGGAGATACGCAGTATTTT. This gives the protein CASGTSVGDTQYF.

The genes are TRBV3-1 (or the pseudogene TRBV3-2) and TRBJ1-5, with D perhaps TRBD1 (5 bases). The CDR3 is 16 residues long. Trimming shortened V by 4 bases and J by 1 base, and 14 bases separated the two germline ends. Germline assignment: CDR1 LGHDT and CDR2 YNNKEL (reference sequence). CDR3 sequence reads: CASSRGGQGSNQPQHF. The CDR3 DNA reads TGTGCCAGCAGCCGGGGGGGTCAAGGGAGCAATCAGCCCCAGCATTTT.

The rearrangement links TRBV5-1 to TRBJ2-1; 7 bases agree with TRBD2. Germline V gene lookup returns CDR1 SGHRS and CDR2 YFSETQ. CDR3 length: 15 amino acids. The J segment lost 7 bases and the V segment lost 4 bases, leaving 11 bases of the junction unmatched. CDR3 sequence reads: CASSAPTSAKNEQFF. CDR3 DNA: TGCGCCAGCAGCGCCCCTACTAGCGCAAAGAATGAGCAGTTCTTC.

Written as DNA, the CDR3 is TGTGCCAGCAGCTTTCTAGCGGCCTACGAGCAGTACTTC. Translation: CASSFLAAYEQYF. This chain joins TRBV11-2 and TRBJ2-7, with TRBD2 matching over 7 bases. This CDR3 has 13 amino acids. J lost 2 bases, V lost 3 bases, and 1 base had no gene match. Germline CDR1 is SGHAT and CDR2 is FQNNGV.

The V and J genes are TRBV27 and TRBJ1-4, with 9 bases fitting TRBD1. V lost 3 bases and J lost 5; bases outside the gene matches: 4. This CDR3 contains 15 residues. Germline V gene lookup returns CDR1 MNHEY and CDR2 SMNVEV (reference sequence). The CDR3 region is CASSFNRGQNEKLFF. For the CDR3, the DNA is TGTGCCAGCAGTTTTAACAGGGGGCAAAATGAAAAACTGTTTTTT.

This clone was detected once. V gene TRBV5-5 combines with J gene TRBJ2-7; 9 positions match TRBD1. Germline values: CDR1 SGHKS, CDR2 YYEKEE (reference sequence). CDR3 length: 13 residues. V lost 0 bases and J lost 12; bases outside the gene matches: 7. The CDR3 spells CASSLGRDRATYF. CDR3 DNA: TGTGCCAGCAGCTTGGGCCGGGACAGGGCTACGTACTTC. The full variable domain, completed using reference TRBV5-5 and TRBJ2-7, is DAGVTQSPTHLIKTRGQQVTLRCSPISGHKSVSWYQQVLGQGPQFIFQYYEKEERGRGNFPDRFSARQFPNYSSELNVNALLLGDSALYLCASSLGRDRATYFGPGTRLTVT.

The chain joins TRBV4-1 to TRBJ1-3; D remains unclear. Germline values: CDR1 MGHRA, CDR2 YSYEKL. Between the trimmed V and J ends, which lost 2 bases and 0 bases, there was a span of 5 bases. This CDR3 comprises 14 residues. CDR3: CASSQSRSGNTIYF. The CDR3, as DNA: TGCGCCAGCAGCCAATCGCGCTCTGGAAACACCATATATTTT.

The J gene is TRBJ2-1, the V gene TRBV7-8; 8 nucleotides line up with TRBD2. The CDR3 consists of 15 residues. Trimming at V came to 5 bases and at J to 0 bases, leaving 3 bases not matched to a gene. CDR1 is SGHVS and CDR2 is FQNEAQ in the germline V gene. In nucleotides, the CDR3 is TGTGCCAGCAGCCCGAGCGGGAGCTCCTACAATGAGCAGTTCTTC. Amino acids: CASSPSGSSYNEQFF.

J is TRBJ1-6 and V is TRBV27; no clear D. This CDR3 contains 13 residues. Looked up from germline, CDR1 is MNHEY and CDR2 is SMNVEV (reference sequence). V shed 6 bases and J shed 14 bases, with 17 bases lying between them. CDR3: CASRSLGLRSLHF. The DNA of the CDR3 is TGTGCCAGCAGAAGTTTAGGTTTGCGGTCCCTCCACTTT.

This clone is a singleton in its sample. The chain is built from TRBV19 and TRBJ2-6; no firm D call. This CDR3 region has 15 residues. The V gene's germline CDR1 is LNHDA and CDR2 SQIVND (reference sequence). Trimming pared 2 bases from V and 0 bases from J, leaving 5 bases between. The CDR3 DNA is TGTGCCAGTAGTATAAGCCCCTCTGGGGCCAACGTCCTGACTTTC. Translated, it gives CASSISPSGANVLTF.

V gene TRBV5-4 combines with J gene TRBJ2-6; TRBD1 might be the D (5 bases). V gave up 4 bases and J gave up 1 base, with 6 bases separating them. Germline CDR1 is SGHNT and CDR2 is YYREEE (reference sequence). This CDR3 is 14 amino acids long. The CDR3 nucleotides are TGTGCCAGCAGCAGGGGTTCTGGGGCCAACGTCCTGACTTTC. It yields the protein CASSRGSGANVLTF.

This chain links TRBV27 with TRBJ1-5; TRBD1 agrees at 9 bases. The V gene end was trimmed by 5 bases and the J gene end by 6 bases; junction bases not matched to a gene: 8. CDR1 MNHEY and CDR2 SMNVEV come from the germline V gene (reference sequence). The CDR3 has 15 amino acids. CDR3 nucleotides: TGTGCCAGCAGTCTAGAAACAGGGGGCGGTCAGCCCCAGCATTTT. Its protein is CASSLETGGGQPQHF.

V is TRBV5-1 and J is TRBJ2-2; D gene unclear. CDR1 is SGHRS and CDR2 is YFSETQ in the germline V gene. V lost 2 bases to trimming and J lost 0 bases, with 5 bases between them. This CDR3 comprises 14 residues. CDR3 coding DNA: TGCGCCAGCAGCTTTAGTGCGAACACCGGGGAGCTGTTTTTT. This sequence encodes CASSFSANTGELFF.

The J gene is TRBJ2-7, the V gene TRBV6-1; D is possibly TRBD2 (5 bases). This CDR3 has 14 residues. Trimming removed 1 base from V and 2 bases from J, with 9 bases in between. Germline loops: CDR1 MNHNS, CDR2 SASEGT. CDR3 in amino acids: CASSEGGGPYEQYF. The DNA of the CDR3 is TGTGCCAGCAGTGAAGGCGGAGGCCCCTACGAGCAGTACTTC.

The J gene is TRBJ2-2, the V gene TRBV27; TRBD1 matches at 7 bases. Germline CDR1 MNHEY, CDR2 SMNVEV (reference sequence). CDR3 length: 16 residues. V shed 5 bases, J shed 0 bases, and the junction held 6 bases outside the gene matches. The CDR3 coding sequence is TGTGCCAGCAGTGCTCTTGGGACAGCGAACACCGGGGAGCTGTTTTTT. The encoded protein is CASSALGTANTGELFF.

CDR3 loop: CASSYSTQGSGYTF. Written as DNA, the CDR3 is TGTGCCAGCAGTTACTCGACACAGGGAAGTGGCTACACCTTC. This rearrangement joins TRBV6-5 to TRBJ1-2; possible D gene TRBD1, 6 bases. CDR1 MNHEY and CDR2 SVGAGI come from the germline V gene. The CDR3 contains 14 residues. Trimming removed 0 bases at V and 7 bases at J, with 12 bases between.